A single sample is the source of the 30 T cell receptor beta chains below, sequenced in a study of CD8 T cells in Susac syndrome. RNA, at 0.5 to 1 ug, was reverse transcribed with random hexamers. TCRdb recomputed calls from the immunoSEQ multiplex PCR reads with MiXCR, one row per CDR3 protein. Of 400,000 to 550,000 distinct CDR3 sequences listed, more than 80% were seen once; the top ten hold approximately 0.11%. Sequencing used CD8+ T cells from PBMCs. The receptors were gathered from a human donor with multiple sclerosis.

The rearrangement joins TRBV15 to TRBJ1-2; a possible D gene is TRBD1 (5 bases). CDR3 length: 14 residues. Trimming shortened V by 8 bases and J by 3 bases, and 16 bases separated the two germline ends. Germline V gene data show CDR1 as LNHNV and CDR2 as YYDKDF (reference sequence). CDR3 region: CATSRRGRDYGYTF. CDR3 nucleotide sequence: TGTGCCACCTCTCGACGGGGGAGAGACTATGGCTACACCTTC.

The chain uses TRBV9 and TRBJ2-7, with D possibly called TRBD1 or TRBD2 (5 bases each). Germline CDR1 reads SGDLS; CDR2 reads YYNGEE. This CDR3 comprises 15 residues. V was pared by 0 bases and J by 5 bases, with 15 bases between. The CDR3: CASSVGGTGSDEQYF. The CDR3 bases are TGTGCCAGCAGCGTAGGGGGGACGGGGTCGGACGAGCAGTACTTC.

The chain links TRBV19 to TRBJ2-1, with unresolved D. V was trimmed by 0 bases and J by 7 bases, leaving 10 bases between them. Germline CDR1 LNHDA, CDR2 SQIVND (reference sequence). This CDR3 comprises 14 residues. The CDR3 loop is CASSIEVDSNEQFF. The CDR3 DNA sequence: TGTGCCAGTAGTATAGAGGTAGACTCAAATGAGCAGTTCTTC.

The chain couples TRBV7-6 to TRBJ1-2; TRBD1 matches 8 bases. Germline trimming cut 5 bases from V and 2 bases from J; bases unmatched to any gene: 7. Germline values: CDR1 SGHVS, CDR2 FNYEAQ. The CDR3 length is 15 residues. CDR3 amino acids: CASSTGQGLNYGYTF. Written as DNA, the CDR3 is TGTGCCAGCAGCACTGGACAGGGATTGAACTATGGCTACACCTTC.

The rearrangement uses TRBV23-1 and TRBJ2-2; 7 bases align to TRBD1. TRBV23-1 is an ORF, with its function uncertain. There are 16 residues in the CDR3. The ends lost 3 bases at V and 7 bases at J; junction bases unmatched: 11. The CDR3 protein is CASSHGQGGFIGELFF. The CDR3 nucleotides read TGCGCCAGCAGTCATGGACAAGGGGGCTTCATCGGGGAGCTGTTTTTT.

The chain joins TRBV27 to TRBJ1-5; D is possibly TRBD1 (6 bases). Germline V CDR1 and CDR2: MNHEY, SMNVEV (reference sequence). The CDR3 extends over 17 amino acids. Trimming pared 0 bases from V and 3 bases from J, leaving 15 bases between. The CDR3 sequence is CASSLSWDILSNQPQHF. CDR3 sequence (DNA): TGTGCCAGCAGTTTATCGTGGGACATTCTATCCAATCAGCCCCAGCATTTT.

The chain has TRBV12-3 or TRBV12-4 and TRBJ2-1; TRBD2 aligns across 10 bases. The CDR3 runs 15 residues. After removal of 6 bases from V and 8 bases from J, the junction contained 10 bases not matched to a gene. CDR3 in DNA: TGTGCCAGCAGCCATCAAGCGGGAGGGAGGGATGAGCAGTTCTTC. Translation gives CASSHQAGGRDEQFF.

The rearrangement uses TRBV14 and TRBJ1-2; possible D gene TRBD1, 6 bases. This CDR3 spans 15 amino acids. Germline assignment: CDR1 SGHDN and CDR2 FVKESK. V shed 2 bases and J shed 4 bases, with 14 bases lying between them. The CDR3: CASSQLATGPYGYTF. DNA of the CDR3: TGTGCCAGCAGCCAACTTGCGACAGGTCCCTATGGCTACACCTTC.

The chain employs TRBV29-1 and TRBJ2-3; D is unresolved. Germline lookup yields CDR1 SQVTM and CDR2 ANQGSEA. The CDR3 is 13 residues long. Trimming left V 3 bases short and J 2 bases short, with 9 bases between. CDR3 nucleotides: TGCAGCGTTGACAGGCAGAACACAGATACGCAGTATTTT. It codes for CSVDRQNTDTQYF.

The V and J genes are TRBV12-3 or TRBV12-4 and TRBJ2-6; D not certain. The CDR3 loop spans 12 amino acids. The ends were cut back, 4 bases at V and 10 bases at J, with 8 bases in the middle. DNA of the CDR3: TGTGCCAGCAGTTCTCACATGAACGTCCTGACTTTC. This translates into CASSSHMNVLTF.

The rearrangement links TRBV30 to TRBJ1-5; the D gene is possibly TRBD1 (5 bases). Germline V gene data show CDR1 as GTSNPN and CDR2 as SVGIG (reference sequence). With 1 base removed from V and 8 bases from J, the gap between germline ends came to 15 bases. The CDR3 extends over 14 amino acids. The CDR3 loop is CAWSAGSSYEPQHF. The CDR3 bases are TGTGCCTGGAGTGCAGGGAGTTCCTACGAGCCCCAGCATTTT.

V and J are TRBV4-1 and TRBJ1-2; D ambiguous. This CDR3 spans 16 amino acids. Between the trimmed V and J ends, which lost 0 bases and 0 bases, there was a span of 11 bases. Germline V gene sequence: CDR1 MGHRA, CDR2 YSYEKL. CDR3 sequence: CASSQDEGRTNYGYTF. DNA for the CDR3: TGCGCCAGCAGCCAAGATGAAGGACGGACTAACTATGGCTACACCTTC.

In this sample, this clonotype turned up once. V and J are TRBV27 and TRBJ2-2; no reliable D call. Between the trimmed V and J ends, which lost 3 bases and 6 bases, there was a span of 8 bases. The CDR3 sequence is 13 residues long. CDR1 is MNHEY and CDR2 is SMNVEV in the germline V gene (reference sequence). CDR3 in amino acids: CASSFMGAGELFF. The CDR3 DNA follows: TGTGCCAGCAGTTTCATGGGTGCCGGGGAGCTGTTTTTT.

This clonotype was recorded only once. The chain recombines TRBV4-1 with TRBJ2-7, with 9 bases identical to TRBD2. Unmatched junction bases numbered 3, after V lost 4 bases and J lost 2 bases. The CDR3 loop spans 14 amino acids. CDR1 is MGHRA and CDR2 is YSYEKL in the germline V gene. The CDR3 is CASSPASGAYEQYF. The CDR3 coding sequence is TGCGCCAGCAGCCCAGCTAGCGGGGCCTACGAGCAGTACTTC.

This chain links TRBV23-1 with TRBJ2-5, with D possibly matching TRBD1 (6 bases). TRBV23-1 is recorded as an ORF, its role being uncertain. The CDR3 sequence is 14 residues long. The V end was cut by 6 bases, the J end by 3 bases, with 14 bases between. In DNA, the CDR3 is TGCGCCAGCAGATCACAGGGCACGAAAGAGACCCAGTACTTC. It specifies CASRSQGTKETQYF.

The chain couples TRBV14 to TRBJ2-1; D unresolved. Germline CDR1 is SGHDN and CDR2 is FVKESK. This CDR3 has 15 residues. V gave up 0 bases and J gave up 7 bases, with 13 bases separating them. CDR3 loop: CASSQEGGAFNEQFF. The CDR3, as DNA: TGTGCCAGCAGCCAAGAGGGTGGAGCCTTTAATGAGCAGTTCTTC.

The chain employs TRBV27 and TRBJ2-7, with D uncertain. Trimming cost V 5 bases and J 0 bases, with 8 bases left between them. The CDR3 runs to 13 residues. Germline V gene lookup returns CDR1 MNHEY and CDR2 SMNVEV (reference sequence). The CDR3 nucleotides are TGTGCCAGCAGTGTGGCGGTCTCCTACGAGCAGTACTTC. This gives the protein CASSVAVSYEQYF.

The chain has TRBV12-3 or TRBV12-4 and TRBJ1-1, with D uncertain. This CDR3 is built from 12 residues. Trimming pared 1 base from V and 5 bases from J, leaving 5 bases between. CDR3 protein: CASSLVVTEAFF. For the CDR3, the DNA is TGTGCCAGCAGTTTAGTCGTGACTGAAGCTTTCTTT.

V usage is TRBV5-4 and J usage is TRBJ2-7; the D gene could be TRBD1 or TRBD2 (5 bases each). CDR1 and CDR2 (germline): SGHNT, YYREEE (reference sequence). Trimming left V 4 bases short and J 2 bases short, with 13 bases between. The CDR3 has 14 residues. The CDR3 sequence is CASSHRDGTYEQYF. In DNA, the CDR3 is TGTGCCAGCAGCCACCGGGACGGGACCTACGAGCAGTACTTC.

Written as DNA, the CDR3 is TGTGCCAGCAGGGAAGGACAGGGGTTTCAGCCCCAGCATTTT. This sequence encodes CASREGQGFQPQHF. The chain recombines TRBV28 with TRBJ1-5; 9 bases fit TRBD1. Germline V gene data show CDR1 as MDHEN and CDR2 as SYDVKM. V trimming: 6 bases; J trimming: 6 bases; junction bases outside the gene matches: 6. CDR3 length: 14 amino acids.

V gene TRBV13 combines with J gene TRBJ2-1; no firm D call. Germline-derived CDR1 and CDR2 are PRHDT and FYEKMQ (reference sequence). The ends were cut back, 3 bases at V and 6 bases at J, with 6 bases in the middle. This CDR3 spans 12 amino acids. For the CDR3, the DNA is TGTGCCAGCAGCTTCCAGCGCAATGAGCAGTTCTTC. This codes for CASSFQRNEQFF.

This clonotype was detected only once. The chain recombines TRBV29-1 with TRBJ2-1, with TRBD2 matching 7 bases. From germline, CDR1 is SQVTM and CDR2 ANQGSEA. The CDR3 is 12 residues long. Germline trimming cut 7 bases from V and 7 bases from J; bases unmatched to any gene: 7. This CDR3 is CSGLAEGNEQFF. In DNA form, the CDR3 reads TGCAGCGGGCTAGCGGAGGGGAATGAGCAGTTCTTC.

V is TRBV27 and J is TRBJ1-1; D is unclear. The V end was cut by 1 base, the J end by 6 bases, with 6 bases between. The CDR3 contains 12 residues. Germline CDR1 reads MNHEY; CDR2 reads SMNVEV (reference sequence). The chain's CDR3 is CASSLLGSEAFF. In DNA, the CDR3 is TGTGCCAGCAGTTTATTGGGGTCTGAAGCTTTCTTT.

CDR3 nucleotides: TGTGCCAGCAGCTTCGCAGGGGGCTCCTACGAGCAGTACTTC. This translates into CASSFAGGSYEQYF. The chain uses TRBV5-6 and TRBJ2-7, with TRBD1 matching over 7 bases. V gave up 2 bases and J gave up 0 bases; unmatched junction bases: 2. CDR1 is SGHDT and CDR2 is YYEEEE in the germline V gene. The CDR3 spans 14 residues. The variable domain in full, completed from reference TRBV5-6 and TRBJ2-7, reads DAGVTQSPTHLIKTRGQQVTLRCSPKSGHDTVSWYQQALGQGPQFIFQYYEEEERQRGNFPDRFSGHQFPNYSSELNVNALLLGDSALYLCASSFAGGSYEQYFGPGTRLTVT.

The chain uses TRBV20-1 and TRBJ2-5; D is unclear. The V gene's germline CDR1 is DFQATT and CDR2 SNEGSKA (reference sequence). Trimming left V 6 bases short and J 10 bases short, with 12 bases between. This CDR3 comprises 10 residues. CDR3 DNA: TGCAGTGCCCACAATGCGCTCCAGTACTTC. Translated, it gives CSAHNALQYF.

This CDR3 reads CASSRDGNYGYTF. Written as DNA, the CDR3 is TGTGCCAGCAGCAGGGACGGAAACTATGGCTACACCTTC. The chain has TRBV6-4 and TRBJ1-2; the D gene is possibly TRBD1 (5 bases). Germline loops: CDR1 MRHNA, CDR2 SNTAGT. The CDR3 runs 13 residues. V shed 6 bases and J shed 2 bases, with 10 bases lying between them.

The genes are TRBV20-1 and TRBJ1-2; 8 bases are a match to TRBD1. Unmatched junction bases numbered 12, after V lost 6 bases and J lost 6 bases. The germline gives CDR1 DFQATT, CDR2 SNEGSKA (reference sequence). The CDR3 loop spans 14 amino acids. Here the CDR3 DNA reads TGCAGTGCCGTGTTCCTTGACAGGGGAAATGGCTACACCTTC. Its protein is CSAVFLDRGNGYTF.

The CDR3 loop is CASSFQTGYNEQFF. The CDR3 DNA is TGTGCCAGCAGCTTCCAGACAGGGTACAATGAGCAGTTCTTC. The V call is TRBV7-9, the J call TRBJ2-1, with TRBD1 matching over 7 bases. In germline, CDR1 is SEHNR, CDR2 FQNEAQ (reference sequence). The CDR3 is 14 residues long. V shed 3 bases, J shed 4 bases, and the junction held 3 bases outside the gene matches.

The V gene is TRBV19, the J gene TRBJ2-5; D is undetermined. The CDR3 extends over 13 amino acids. Trimming removed 4 bases from V and 5 bases from J, with 11 bases in between. In germline, CDR1 is LNHDA, CDR2 SQIVND (reference sequence). DNA of the CDR3: TGTGCCAGTAGTACCATACCAGAGGAGACCCAGTACTTC. Its translation is CASSTIPEETQYF.

This rearrangement joins TRBV29-1 to TRBJ2-3, with 10 nucleotides matching TRBD1. V lost 7 bases to trimming and J lost 6 bases; unmatched junction nucleotides: 10. CDR1 is SQVTM and CDR2 is ANQGSEA in the germline V gene. This CDR3 is 14 amino acids long. The CDR3 sequence: CSAGTGALPDTQYF. DNA for the CDR3: TGCAGCGCCGGGACAGGGGCTCTTCCGGATACGCAGTATTTT.